A selection of T cell receptor beta chains follows, all from one sample in a study of blood T cell repertoires in COVID-19. Repertoires were generated with immunoSEQ multiplex PCR, while TCRdb's copy carries only in-frame clones and drops some. The table has about 130,000 clones, about 88% seen once. The specimen was peripheral blood. The receptor source for this set is a woman older than 75 with acute or convalescent COVID-19. Both conserved end residues are part of each CDR3. D genes are given only for firm matches. Size is omitted from some rows. Given values are once, few, many or a class for expanded clones.

clone_size: NA
d_call: NA
j_call: TRBJ1-1
v_call: TRBV6-5
cdr3_aa: CASRVTVEATEAFF
cdr3_nt: TGTGCCAGCAGGGTAACAGTGGAAGCCACTGAAGCTTTCTTT

clone_size: few
d_call: NA
j_call: TRBJ1-1
v_call: TRBV12-1
cdr3_aa: CASSLRRGQGMMVWCTEAFF
cdr3_nt: TGTGCCAGCAGCCTAAGACGGGGACAGGGGATGATGGTCTGGTGCACTGAAGCTTTCTTT

clone_size: once
d_call: NA
j_call: TRBJ2-1
v_call: TRBV7-2
cdr3_aa: CASSLVSGNNEQFF
cdr3_nt: TGTGCCAGCAGCTTAGTATCCGGGAACAATGAGCAGTTCTTC

clone_size: NA
d_call: NA
j_call: TRBJ1-4
v_call: TRBV15
cdr3_aa: CATSRDFGTQREKLFF
cdr3_nt: TGTGCCACCAGCAGAGATTTCGGGACACAACGTGAAAAACTGTTTTTT

clone_size: NA
d_call: NA
j_call: TRBJ1-2
v_call: TRBV7-9
cdr3_aa: CASSLQISWTQLYGYTF
cdr3_nt: TGTGCCAGCAGCCTACAGATTTCCTGGACACAACTCTATGGCTACACCTTC

clone_size: NA
d_call: NA
j_call: TRBJ1-1
v_call: TRBV18
cdr3_aa: CATQTVGKVGTEAFF
cdr3_nt: TGTGCCACCCAAACCGTCGGGAAGGTCGGCACTGAAGCTTTCTTT

clone_size: NA
d_call: TRBD1
j_call: TRBJ1-2
v_call: TRBV5-1
cdr3_aa: CASSLRTGDGYTF
cdr3_nt: TGCGCCAGCAGCTTAAGGACAGGGGACGGCTACACCTTC

clone_size: NA
d_call: TRBD2
j_call: TRBJ2-2
v_call: TRBV9
cdr3_aa: CASSRLAGVRTGELFF
cdr3_nt: TGTGCCAGCAGTCGACTAGCGGGAGTGCGGACCGGGGAGCTGTTTTTT

clone_size: NA
d_call: TRBD1
j_call: TRBJ1-6
v_call: TRBV6-2/TRBV6-3
cdr3_aa: CASSYEANRGISYNSPLHF
cdr3_nt: TGTGCCAGCAGTTACGAAGCTAACAGGGGGATCTCCTATAATTCACCCCTCCACTTT

clone_size: few
d_call: NA
j_call: TRBJ1-5
v_call: TRBV19
cdr3_aa: CASSILTDSPNQPQHF
cdr3_nt: TGTGCCAGTAGTATACTAACCGACAGCCCTAATCAGCCCCAGCATTTT

clone_size: NA
d_call: NA
j_call: TRBJ1-2
v_call: TRBV4-3
cdr3_aa: CASSQDLAGWNGYTF
cdr3_nt: TGCGCCAGCAGCCAAGATCTCGCAGGGTGGAATGGCTACACCTTC

clone_size: NA
d_call: TRBD2
j_call: TRBJ2-1
v_call: TRBV27
cdr3_aa: CASTGAGGPRNEQFF
cdr3_nt: TGTGCCAGCACCGGGGCGGGAGGGCCGAGGAATGAGCAGTTCTTC

clone_size: NA
d_call: NA
j_call: TRBJ1-1
v_call: TRBV6-1
cdr3_aa: CASSEVRGKAFF
cdr3_nt: TGTGCCAGCAGTGAAGTCAGGGGCAAAGCTTTCTTT

clone_size: NA
d_call: NA
j_call: TRBJ1-1
v_call: TRBV6-6
cdr3_aa: CASSYSTENTEAFF
cdr3_nt: TGTGCCAGCAGTTACTCGACAGAAAACACTGAAGCTTTCTTT

clone_size: NA
d_call: TRBD1
j_call: TRBJ2-3
v_call: TRBV14
cdr3_aa: CASSQWSGGADTQYF
cdr3_nt: TGTGCCAGCAGCCAATGGTCAGGGGGCGCAGATACGCAGTATTTT

clone_size: NA
d_call: NA
j_call: TRBJ2-7
v_call: TRBV2
cdr3_aa: CASCADGAVSYEQYF
cdr3_nt: TGTGCCAGTTGTGCGGATGGGGCCGTCTCCTACGAGCAGTACTTC

clone_size: few
d_call: NA
j_call: TRBJ1-1
v_call: TRBV5-1
cdr3_aa: CASSSYELNTEAFF
cdr3_nt: TGCGCCAGCAGCTCTTACGAGTTGAACACTGAAGCTTTCTTT

clone_size: NA
d_call: TRBD1
j_call: TRBJ2-2
v_call: TRBV7-2
cdr3_aa: CASSLWDRGTGELFF
cdr3_nt: TGTGCCAGCAGCTTGTGGGACAGGGGGACCGGGGAGCTGTTTTTT

clone_size: few
d_call: NA
j_call: TRBJ2-7
v_call: TRBV4-1
cdr3_aa: CASSQVARAFSYEQYF
cdr3_nt: TGCGCCAGCAGCCAAGTTGCGCGGGCCTTCTCCTACGAGCAGTACTTC

clone_size: NA
d_call: TRBD1
j_call: TRBJ1-2
v_call: TRBV10-3
cdr3_aa: CAISAGTGTNYGYTF
cdr3_nt: TGTGCCATCAGTGCGGGGACAGGTACTAACTATGGCTACACCTTC

clone_size: NA
d_call: NA
j_call: TRBJ1-1
v_call: TRBV28
cdr3_aa: CGARANTEAFF
cdr3_nt: TGTGGGGCGAGGGCGAACACTGAAGCTTTCTTT

clone_size: NA
d_call: NA
j_call: TRBJ1-1
v_call: TRBV7-2
cdr3_aa: CASSLAQGMNTEAFF
cdr3_nt: TGTGCCAGCAGCTTAGCGCAGGGGATGAACACTGAAGCTTTCTTT

clone_size: once
d_call: NA
j_call: TRBJ1-2
v_call: TRBV4-3
cdr3_aa: CASSRLKENGYTF
cdr3_nt: TGCGCCAGCAGCCGCCTAAAAGAAAATGGCTACACCTTC

clone_size: NA
d_call: TRBD1
j_call: TRBJ1-1
v_call: TRBV12-3/TRBV12-4
cdr3_aa: CASSLQGDTEAFF
cdr3_nt: TGTGCCAGCAGTTTACAGGGGGACACTGAAGCTTTCTTT

clone_size: NA
d_call: NA
j_call: TRBJ1-1
v_call: TRBV6-2/TRBV6-3
cdr3_aa: CASSYVWAEAFF
cdr3_nt: TGTGCCAGCAGTTACGTTTGGGCAGAAGCTTTCTTT

clone_size: NA
d_call: NA
j_call: TRBJ1-2
v_call: TRBV21-1
cdr3_aa: CASRGAHPYGYTF
cdr3_nt: TGTGCCAGCAGGGGGGCGCACCCCTATGGCTACACCTTC

clone_size: once
d_call: TRBD1
j_call: TRBJ1-1
v_call: TRBV10-3
cdr3_aa: CAISESATGQGSEAFF
cdr3_nt: TGTGCCATCAGTGAGTCAGCCACGGGACAGGGGTCTGAAGCTTTCTTT

clone_size: NA
d_call: NA
j_call: TRBJ2-7
v_call: TRBV29-1
cdr3_aa: CSARTDSYEQYF
cdr3_nt: TGCAGCGCCCGGACAGATTCCTACGAGCAGTACTTC